The rows below give T cell receptor beta chains drawn from one sample of a study of metastatic and nonmetastatic thyroid tumors. TCRdb reprocessed the PCR reads using MiXCR. The repertoire holds over 25,000 clones, roughly 17% seen once, with approximately 4.6% in the top ten. Material for sequencing was blood. The receptors here all came from a female donor with papillary thyroid cancer or a benign thyroid nodule (not recorded which). Some clones in this sample may be carry-over from other donors' samples. CDR3s include the opening cysteine and the closing phenylalanine or tryptophan. Fields, in order: clone size, CDR3 length, J gene, V gene, D gene, CDR3 protein, CDR3 DNA. The D gene is left open where the match is weak. Expanded clones get a size class; other rows say once, few or many, or leave the size out.

size: .
length: 14
J: TRBJ2-2
V: TRBV12-3/TRBV12-4
D: .
CDR3: CASNRNRETGGLFF
DNA: TGTGCCAGCAACCGTAACAGAGAGACCGGGGGGCTGTTTTTT

size: many
length: 14
J: TRBJ2-5
V: TRBV20-1
D: TRBD1
CDR3: CSANTGGPKETQYF
DNA: TGCAGTGCTAATACAGGGGGGCCAAAAGAGACCCAGTACTTC

size: medium-sized
length: 15
J: TRBJ2-7
V: TRBV27
D: .
CDR3: CASSSPLRQVYEQYF
DNA: TGTGCCAGCAGTTCCCCCCTCAGACAGGTCTACGAGCAGTACTTC

size: .
length: 13
J: TRBJ2-7
V: TRBV7-2
D: .
CDR3: CASSFSGSYEQYF
DNA: TGTGCCAGCAGCTTCAGTGGCTCCTACGAGCAGTACTTC

size: many
length: 16
J: TRBJ2-2
V: TRBV5-4
D: TRBD1
CDR3: CASRPRDRDVSGELFF
DNA: TGTGCCAGCAGACCCCGGGACAGGGATGTCTCGGGGGAGCTGTTTTTT

size: .
length: 15
J: TRBJ1-2
V: TRBV5-1
D: .
CDR3: CASSLVAGSPTGYTF
DNA: TGCGCCAGCAGCTTGGTAGCAGGGTCGCCCACGGGCTACACCTTC

size: .
length: 13
J: TRBJ2-5
V: TRBV18
D: .
CDR3: CASSPRTEETQYF
DNA: TGTGCCAGCTCACCACGGACCGAGGAGACCCAGTACTTC

size: .
length: 13
J: TRBJ2-7
V: TRBV28
D: .
CDR3: CASRPNRVYEQYF
DNA: TGTGCCAGCAGGCCTAACAGGGTTTACGAGCAGTACTTC

size: few
length: 17
J: TRBJ2-5
V: TRBV6-1
D: .
CDR3: CASSPTLVLATQETQYF
DNA: TGTGCCAGCAGCCCTACTCTGGTACTAGCTACGCAAGAGACCCAGTACTTC

size: many
length: 17
J: TRBJ2-4
V: TRBV12-5
D: .
CDR3: CASGGAGAGLAKNIQYF
DNA: TGTGCTAGTGGGGGGGCCGGGGCGGGTCTAGCCAAAAACATTCAGTACTTC

size: many
length: 15
J: TRBJ2-6
V: TRBV28
D: .
CDR3: CASSLLYSGANVLTF
DNA: TGTGCCAGCAGTCTCTTATACTCTGGGGCCAACGTCCTGACTTTC

size: many
length: 16
J: TRBJ2-3
V: TRBV3-1
D: .
CDR3: CASSQGGEAYSDTQYF
DNA: TGTGCCAGCAGCCAAGGGGGGGAGGCGTACTCAGATACGCAGTATTTT

size: many
length: 13
J: TRBJ1-4
V: TRBV5-6
D: .
CDR3: CASSNGPTEKLFF
DNA: TGTGCCAGCAGCAACGGACCGACTGAAAAACTGTTTTTT

size: many
length: 16
J: TRBJ1-4
V: TRBV30
D: TRBD1
CDR3: CAWSETGGGLNEKLFF
DNA: TGTGCCTGGAGTGAGACAGGGGGCGGACTTAATGAAAAACTGTTTTTT

size: many
length: 14
J: TRBJ1-3
V: TRBV11-3
D: .
CDR3: CASTFPQAGNTIYF
DNA: TGTGCCAGCACGTTCCCCCAGGCAGGAAACACCATATATTTT

size: many
length: 15
J: TRBJ2-5
V: TRBV7-9
D: .
CDR3: CASSPLRGSGETQYF
DNA: TGTGCCAGCAGCCCACTACGAGGGTCCGGGGAGACCCAGTACTTC

size: many
length: 16
J: TRBJ1-5
V: TRBV6-1
D: TRBD1
CDR3: CASSPNRQGRAQPQHF
DNA: TGTGCCAGCAGTCCAAACCGACAGGGTCGAGCTCAGCCCCAGCATTTT

size: .
length: 15
J: TRBJ2-7
V: TRBV11-2
D: .
CDR3: CASSPGDSSSYEQYF
DNA: TGTGCCAGCAGCCCAGGGGACTCAAGCTCCTACGAGCAGTACTTC

size: many
length: 14
J: TRBJ2-1
V: TRBV6-1
D: .
CDR3: CASSEVGNYNEQFF
DNA: TGTGCCAGCAGTGAAGTAGGCAACTACAATGAGCAGTTCTTC

size: many
length: 12
J: TRBJ1-5
V: TRBV20-1
D: .
CDR3: CSADVHGGTQHF
DNA: TGCAGTGCTGATGTTCACGGGGGGACCCAGCATTTT

size: many
length: 15
J: TRBJ2-1
V: TRBV11-2
D: TRBD2
CDR3: CASSQSGSSYNEQFF
DNA: TGTGCCAGCAGCCAGAGCGGGAGCTCCTACAATGAGCAGTTCTTC

size: many
length: 13
J: TRBJ2-3
V: TRBV5-5
D: .
CDR3: CASSPPSTDTQYF
DNA: TGTGCCAGCAGCCCCCCGTCCACAGATACGCAGTATTTT